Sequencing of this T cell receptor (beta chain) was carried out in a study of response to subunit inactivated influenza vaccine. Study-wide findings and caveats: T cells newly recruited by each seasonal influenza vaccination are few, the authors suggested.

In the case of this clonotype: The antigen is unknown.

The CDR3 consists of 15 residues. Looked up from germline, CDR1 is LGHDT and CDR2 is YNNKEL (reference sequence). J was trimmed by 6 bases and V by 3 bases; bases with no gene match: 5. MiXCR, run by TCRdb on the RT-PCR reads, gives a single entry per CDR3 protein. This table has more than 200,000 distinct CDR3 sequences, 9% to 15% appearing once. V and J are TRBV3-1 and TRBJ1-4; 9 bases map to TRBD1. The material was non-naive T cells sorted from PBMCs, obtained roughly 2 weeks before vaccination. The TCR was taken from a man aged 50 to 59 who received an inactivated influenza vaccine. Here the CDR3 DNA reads TGTGCCAGCAGCCAGCCTGGGACAGGGTATGAAAAACTGTTTTTT. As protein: CASSQPGTGYEKLFF.